The T cell receptor (beta chain) described here comes from a study of shared clonotypes between healthy human individuals. V was cut by 8 bases and J by 4 bases, with 6 bases left in between. CDR1 WNHNN and CDR2 SYGVQD come from the germline V gene (reference sequence). This CDR3 contains 11 residues. Measured with immunoSEQ multiplex PCR; TCRdb has only the in-frame clones, and not every one. The sample carries under 2,500,000 clones, approximately 94% recorded once. In its sample, this clone was seen once. This TCR was recovered from a man younger than 30 in good health. The V gene is TRBV10-1, the J gene TRBJ2-1; tentative D call: TRBD2 (6 bases). The specimen sequenced was naive CD4+ T cells sorted from blood. Regarding subset: CD45RA+ positively selected. DNA of the CDR3: TGCGCCAGCGGGACTTACAATGAGCAGTTCTTC. Amino acids: CASGTYNEQFF.